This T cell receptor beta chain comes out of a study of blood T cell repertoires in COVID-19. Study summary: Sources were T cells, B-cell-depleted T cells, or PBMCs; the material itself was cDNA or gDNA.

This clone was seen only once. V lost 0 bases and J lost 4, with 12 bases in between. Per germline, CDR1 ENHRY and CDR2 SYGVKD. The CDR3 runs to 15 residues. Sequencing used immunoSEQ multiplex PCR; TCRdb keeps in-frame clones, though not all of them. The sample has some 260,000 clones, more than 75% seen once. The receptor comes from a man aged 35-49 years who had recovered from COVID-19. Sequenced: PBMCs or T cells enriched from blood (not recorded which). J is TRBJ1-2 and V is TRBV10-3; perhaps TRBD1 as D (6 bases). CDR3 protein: CAISESGRTAYGYTF. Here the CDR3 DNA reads TGTGCCATCAGTGAGTCGGGTCGGACAGCCTATGGCTACACCTTC.